What follows are 31 T cell receptor beta chains derived from one specimen sequenced in a study of T cell responses to AZD1222 COVID-19 vaccine. Sequenced by immunoSEQ multiplex PCR; TCRdb stores in-frame clones only, minus some. The data hold tens of thousands of clones, with around 86% observed a single time. This specimen was peripheral blood, taken on day 0 of AZD1222 vaccination. These receptors all come from an adult in good health.

The chain carries TRBV27 and TRBJ1-6; 9 nucleotides match TRBD1. The germline V gene has CDR1 MNHEY and CDR2 SMNVEV (reference sequence). Unmatched junction bases numbered 11, after V lost 5 bases and J lost 9 bases. The CDR3 runs to 16 residues. The CDR3 DNA reads TGTGCCAGCAGTGCACCCCCGGGACAGGGTGGTTCACCCCTCCACTTT. Translating gives CASSAPPGQGGSPLHF.

In its sample, this clone was seen a few times. The chain joins TRBV5-4 to TRBJ2-3, with 10 bases fitting TRBD2. The germline CDR1 and CDR2 sequences are SGHNT and YYREEE (reference sequence). Unmatched junction bases numbered 4, after V lost 1 base and J lost 2 bases. The CDR3 covers 16 residues. For the CDR3, the DNA is TGTGCCAGCAGCTTGACTAGCGGGGCCTTCACAGATACGCAGTATTTT. Its translation is CASSLTSGAFTDTQYF.

CDR3 region: CASSQAAAGGSYNEQFF. The CDR3 DNA reads as TGCGCCAGCAGCCAAGCTGCGGCGGGAGGGTCCTACAATGAGCAGTTCTTC. The chain carries TRBV4-3 and TRBJ2-1; 9 nucleotides match TRBD2. The V and J ends lost 1 base and 1 base, in that order; junction bases with no gene match: 5. Looked up from germline, CDR1 is LGHNA and CDR2 is YSLEER. The CDR3 is 17 amino acids.

The chain has TRBV9 and TRBJ2-7, with TRBD1 matching over 9 bases. The germline CDR1 and CDR2 sequences are SGDLS and YYNGEE. The CDR3 contains 15 residues. V shed 3 bases, J shed 4 bases, and the junction held 8 bases outside the gene matches. The CDR3 sequence is CASSARTGVDYEQYF. As DNA, the CDR3 is TGTGCCAGCAGCGCCCGGACAGGGGTAGATTACGAGCAGTACTTC.

The chain joins TRBV4-2 to TRBJ1-3, with D unclear. The CDR3 loop spans 14 amino acids. From germline, CDR1 is LGHNA and CDR2 YNFKEQ. Trimming removed 1 base from V and 2 bases from J, with 6 bases in between. CDR3: CASSQGLPGNTIYF. The DNA for the CDR3 is TGTGCCAGCAGCCAAGGGCTTCCTGGAAACACCATATATTTT.

This clone was counted a few times. The chain employs TRBV30 and TRBJ1-3; 7 bases are a match to TRBD1. Germline CDR1 and CDR2: GTSNPN and SVGIG (reference sequence). V lost 1 base, J lost 0 bases, and 15 bases stayed unmatched. CDR3 length: 19 residues. The CDR3 bases are TGTGCCTGGAGTGGACAGGGAGAAAAATCAAGCTCCTCTGGAAACACCATATATTTT. It yields the protein CAWSGQGEKSSSSGNTIYF.

This clone occurred once. The chain employs TRBV27 and TRBJ1-1, with 7 bases matching TRBD1. The germline V gene has CDR1 MNHEY and CDR2 SMNVEV (reference sequence). The CDR3 has 14 residues. V trimming: 6 bases; J trimming: 7 bases; junction bases outside the gene matches: 11. The CDR3 DNA reads as TGTGCCAGCAGCCTAAGACAGGGACCGTTTGAAGCTTTCTTT. Encoded protein: CASSLRQGPFEAFF.

The chain employs TRBV15 and TRBJ2-7; D is possibly TRBD2 (5 bases). Trimming shortened V by 3 bases and J by 6 bases, and 12 bases separated the two germline ends. The CDR3 has 13 residues. CDR1 LNHNV and CDR2 YYDKDF come from the germline V gene (reference sequence). CDR3 loop: CATSSSDRGEQYF. CDR3 in DNA: TGTGCCACCAGCAGCAGCGACCGGGGCGAGCAGTACTTC.

Regarding this clone: The identical CDR3 is also encoded by other nucleotide sequences in the sample. The chain is built from TRBV9 and TRBJ2-3; D might be TRBD2 (6 bases). This CDR3 spans 14 amino acids. Trimming removed 3 bases from V and 6 bases from J, with 14 bases in between. Germline V CDR1 and CDR2: SGDLS, YYNGEE. The DNA of the CDR3 is TGTGCCAGCAGCGGCGGGACGTTAGGCGATACGCAGTATTTT. Translating gives CASSGGTLGDTQYF.

The J gene is TRBJ2-1, the V gene TRBV2, with D tentatively TRBD2 (7 bases). CDR3 size: 15 residues. Trimming pared 10 bases from V and 7 bases from J, leaving 23 bases between. Per germline, CDR1 SNHLY and CDR2 FYNNEI. The chain's CDR3 is CATKKSGGFRNEQFF. CDR3 bases: TGTGCCACTAAAAAGTCGGGGGGCTTTAGGAATGAGCAGTTCTTC.

As concerns this clone: The sample holds other DNA sequences that translate to the same CDR3. V usage is TRBV18 and J usage is TRBJ1-5, with D possibly TRBD1 on 5 matching bases. The CDR3 sequence is 13 residues long. Trimming cost V 4 bases and J 4 bases, with 8 bases left between them. Per the germline V gene, CDR1 is KGHSH and CDR2 is LQKENI. For the CDR3, the DNA is TGTGCCAGCTCACAGGGGAGTAATCAGCCCCAGCATTTT. Residues: CASSQGSNQPQHF.

The chain has TRBV3-1 (or the pseudogene TRBV3-2) and TRBJ1-1, with D possibly being TRBD1 (6 bases). CDR3 length: 15 amino acids. CDR1 is LGHDT, CDR2 YNNKEL, per germline (reference sequence). Trimming shortened V by 5 bases and J by 1 base, and 14 bases separated the two germline ends. The CDR3 DNA sequence: TGTGCCAGCAGCTCTAGTAAACAGGGGAACACTGAAGCTTTCTTT. It is translated as CASSSSKQGNTEAFF.

CDR3 protein: CASSLWRDNSPLHF. Here the CDR3 DNA reads TGTGCCAGCTCCCTCTGGAGGGATAATTCACCCCTCCACTTT. V gene TRBV18 combines with J gene TRBJ1-6; D not resolved. V was shortened by 6 bases and J by 5 bases, with 11 bases between the two germline ends. Germline V lookup: CDR1 KGHSH, CDR2 LQKENI. The CDR3 consists of 14 residues.

The chain employs TRBV13 and TRBJ1-4, with TRBD1 matching 8 bases. Trimming cost V 3 bases and J 7 bases; bases outside gene matches: 4. Germline CDR1 is PRHDT and CDR2 is FYEKMQ (reference sequence). The CDR3 covers 14 residues. CDR3 protein: CASSFRGPSEKLFF. The DNA for the CDR3 is TGTGCCAGCAGCTTCAGGGGGCCGAGTGAAAAACTGTTTTTT.

V and J are TRBV7-9 and TRBJ1-3, with 8 nucleotides matching TRBD1. This CDR3 region has 18 residues. Germline loops: CDR1 SEHNR, CDR2 FQNEAQ (reference sequence). V gave up 5 bases and J gave up 2 bases; unmatched junction bases: 14. The CDR3 protein is CASSDLLTRGLTGNTIYF. CDR3 coding DNA: TGTGCCAGCAGCGACCTCCTTACCAGGGGGCTGACTGGAAACACCATATATTTT.

This chain's CDR3 is CASSRRGRGQEAFF. In DNA, the CDR3 is TGCGCCAGCTCCCGTAGAGGCAGGGGGCAAGAAGCTTTCTTT. V is TRBV4-3 and J is TRBJ1-1, with TRBD1 matching over 8 bases. The CDR3 runs to 14 residues. Germline V gene sequence: CDR1 LGHNA, CDR2 YSLEER. Unmatched junction bases numbered 13, after V lost 8 bases and J lost 8 bases.

This clone was counted once. The V and J genes are TRBV5-8 and TRBJ2-2, with D perhaps TRBD1 (5 bases). Trimming removed 1 base at V and 4 bases at J, with 14 bases between. The germline gives CDR1 SGHTS, CDR2 YDEGEE. CDR3 length: 16 residues. The CDR3 is CASSLLLGRGTGELFF. In DNA form, the CDR3 reads TGTGCCAGCAGCTTGCTGTTGGGGCGAGGCACCGGGGAGCTGTTTTTT.

The genes are TRBV29-1 and TRBJ1-2; D perhaps matches TRBD1 (6 bases). The CDR3 totals 13 residues. Germline lookup yields CDR1 SQVTM and CDR2 ANQGSEA. V lost 8 bases and J 14 bases, leaving 27 bases between the germline ends. The CDR3 is CSLTRPGSIRGTF. The CDR3 nucleotides are TGCAGCCTCACCCGGCCAGGCTCCATCAGGGGAACCTTC. Looking up the rest from reference TRBV29-1 and TRBJ1-2 gives the full variable domain: SAVISQKPSRDICQRGTSLTIQCQVDSQVTMMFWYRQQPGQSLTLIATANQGSEATYESGFVIDKFPISRPNLTFSTLTVSNMSPEDSSIYLCSLTRPGSIRGTFGSGTRLTVV.

This sequence joins TRBV7-9 and TRBJ1-4; no reliable D call. V was shortened by 3 bases and J by 8 bases, with 16 bases between the two germline ends. This CDR3 has 15 residues. Per germline, CDR1 SEHNR and CDR2 FQNEAQ (reference sequence). The DNA of the CDR3 is TGTGCCAGCAGCTTGGGGATTGATGGAGGCGAAAAACTGTTTTTT. As protein: CASSLGIDGGEKLFF.

The chain links TRBV4-3 to TRBJ2-2, with 11 bases lining up with TRBD1. Germline CDR1 and CDR2: LGHNA and YSLEER. V gave up 2 bases and J gave up 3 bases; unmatched junction bases: 11. This CDR3 is 19 amino acids long. CDR3 amino acids: CASSQFSSGTGGDTGELFF. The CDR3 region has the DNA TGCGCCAGCAGCCAATTCTCCTCCGGGACAGGGGGAGACACCGGGGAGCTGTTTTTT.

The chain carries TRBV7-9 and TRBJ1-6; 9 bases agree with TRBD1. CDR1 and CDR2 (germline): SEHNR, FQNEAQ (reference sequence). With 7 bases clipped from V and 10 bases from J, the junction kept 17 bases outside the gene matches. The CDR3 has 17 amino acids. In nucleotides, the CDR3 is TGTGCCAGCACCCTCTCGGGCTCGGACAGGGGACGATCACCCCTCCACTTT. Its protein is CASTLSGSDRGRSPLHF.

The V gene is TRBV18, the J gene TRBJ1-4; D possibly corresponds to TRBD1 (5 bases). V was trimmed by 1 base and J by 4 bases, leaving 16 bases between them. Germline V lookup: CDR1 KGHSH, CDR2 LQKENI. This CDR3 spans 17 amino acids. The CDR3 DNA sequence: TGTGCCAGCTCACCACTGATCACAGGAAGACTTAATGAAAAACTGTTTTTT. Encoded protein: CASSPLITGRLNEKLFF.

This chain links TRBV19 with TRBJ1-1; 10 nucleotides agree with TRBD1. The CDR3 consists of 17 residues. CDR1 is LNHDA and CDR2 is SQIVND in the germline V gene (reference sequence). V lost 3 bases and J lost 4; bases outside the gene matches: 11. CDR3 bases: TGTGCCAGTAGTATCAGCTTTGCCGGGACAGGGGTCACTGAAGCTTTCTTT. Translating gives CASSISFAGTGVTEAFF. Filled out from reference TRBV19 and TRBJ1-1, the complete variable domain reads DGGITQSPKYLFRKEGQNVTLSCEQNLNHDAMYWYRQDPGQGLRLIYYSQIVNDFQKGDIAEGYSVSREKKESFPLTVTSAQKNPTAFYLCASSISFAGTGVTEAFFGQGTRLTVV.

The chain carries TRBV28 and TRBJ2-7, with D perhaps matching TRBD2 (5 bases). The CDR3 extends over 14 amino acids. CDR1 and CDR2 (germline): MDHEN, SYDVKM. V lost 2 bases, J lost 7 bases, and 15 bases lay in between. The CDR3 loop reads CASSLGQRTGEQYF. CDR3 DNA sequence: TGTGCCAGCAGTTTAGGCCAGAGGACGGGGGAGCAGTACTTC.

Written as DNA, the CDR3 is TGTGCCAGCAGCTTGGAAAGAGAGGGGCCCCAGCATTTT. This codes for CASSLEREGPQHF. V gene TRBV5-4 combines with J gene TRBJ1-5; no reliable D call. CDR3 length equals 13 residues. V shed 0 bases and J shed 9 bases, with 10 bases lying between them. Germline assignment: CDR1 SGHNT and CDR2 YYREEE (reference sequence).

The chain combines TRBV7-9 with TRBJ2-7; a possible D gene is TRBD1 (5 bases). Germline CDR1 is SEHNR and CDR2 is FQNEAQ (reference sequence). CDR3 length: 14 residues. Trimming took off 3 bases at V and 1 base at J, with 10 bases between the two ends. CDR3 loop: CASSFFGASYEQYF. DNA of the CDR3: TGTGCCAGCAGCTTCTTTGGGGCTTCCTACGAGCAGTACTTC.

This clone was seen just once. This sequence joins TRBV5-1 and TRBJ2-7, with D perhaps TRBD2 (7 bases). The ends were cut back, 7 bases at V and 2 bases at J, with 13 bases in the middle. This CDR3 has 13 residues. CDR1 and CDR2 from the germline V gene are SGHRS and YFSETQ. The CDR3 region has the DNA TGCGCCAGCCGGGGGGCGGGCACCTACGAGCAGTACTTC. Its protein is CASRGAGTYEQYF.

This chain connects TRBV3-1 (or the pseudogene TRBV3-2) to TRBJ2-3, with 8 nucleotides matching TRBD1. Germline lookup yields CDR1 LGHDT and CDR2 YNNKEL (reference sequence). The CDR3 extends over 19 amino acids. After removal of 4 bases from V and 0 bases from J, the junction contained 15 bases not matched to a gene. DNA of the CDR3: TGTGCCAGCAGCCCCCGGCACAGGGGGATGAGCGGGAGCACAGATACGCAGTATTTT. Its translation is CASSPRHRGMSGSTDTQYF.

This clone was seen once. The chain is built from TRBV24-1 and TRBJ2-1; 11 nucleotides line up with TRBD2. CDR1 is KGHDR, CDR2 SFDVKD, per germline. This CDR3 has 17 residues. The V gene end was trimmed by 2 bases and the J gene end by 5 bases; junction bases not matched to a gene: 7. The CDR3 DNA reads as TGTGCCACCAGTGATTCGGTATCTAGCGGGGGGCACAATGAGCAGTTCTTC. It yields the protein CATSDSVSSGGHNEQFF.

The chain links TRBV10-3 to TRBJ2-7; 14 bases fit TRBD2. This CDR3 has 16 residues. V trimming: 4 bases; J trimming: 5 bases; junction bases outside the gene matches: 7. Germline V gene lookup returns CDR1 ENHRY and CDR2 SYGVKD. Here the CDR3 DNA reads TGTGCCATCAGTGTTGGGACTAGCGGGAGCCTGGACGAGCAGTACTTC. Translation: CAISVGTSGSLDEQYF.

The rearrangement joins TRBV6-4 to TRBJ1-1, with D uncertain. The CDR3 extends over 13 amino acids. V shed 5 bases and J shed 4 bases, with 11 bases lying between them. Germline-derived CDR1 and CDR2 are MRHNA and SNTAGT. The CDR3 loop is CASSLGAGTEAFF. The DNA for the CDR3 is TGTGCCAGCAGTTTGGGAGCGGGCACTGAAGCTTTCTTT.